Presented here are 17 T cell receptor beta chains from one specimen sequenced in a study of blood T cell repertoires in COVID-19. Data came from immunoSEQ multiplex PCR; TCRdb stores just in-frame clones and leaves some out. The sample has 120,000 to 150,000 clones, 84% seen once; the top ten hold around 8.6%. Sequencing input: peripheral blood. The receptors were gathered from a human donor in a cohort sampled during active COVID-19.

This sequence joins TRBV7-3 and TRBJ2-6; the D is unclear. Germline CDR1 is SGHTA and CDR2 is FQGTGA. The CDR3 extends over 17 amino acids. Trimming shortened V by 1 base and J by 0 bases, and 10 bases separated the two germline ends. The CDR3 region has the DNA TGTGCCAGCAGCTTAATCCCAGACAACTCTGGGGCCAACGTCCTGACTTTC. Translated, it gives CASSLIPDNSGANVLTF.

V is TRBV28 and J is TRBJ1-2, with 9 positions matching TRBD1. Germline CDR1 reads MDHEN; CDR2 reads SYDVKM. CDR3 length: 15 residues. Trimming took 2 bases from V and 7 from J; bases not matched to a gene: 8. CDR3 DNA sequence: TGTGCCAGCAGTTTAATGGTATGGACAGGGGTTGGCTACACCTTC. It is translated as CASSLMVWTGVGYTF.

The genes are TRBV7-2 and TRBJ1-6; 7 bases match TRBD1. The V and J ends lost 6 bases and 9 bases, in that order; junction bases with no gene match: 11. This CDR3 has 15 residues. Germline values: CDR1 SGHTA, CDR2 FQGNSA. CDR3 amino acids: CASRPNEGGSSPLHF. CDR3 bases: TGTGCCAGCAGGCCTAATGAAGGGGGCAGTTCACCCCTCCACTTT.

The chain links TRBV2 to TRBJ1-2; D perhaps matches TRBD1 (6 bases). V was clipped by 4 bases and J by 2 bases, with 14 bases between them. Germline assignment: CDR1 SNHLY and CDR2 FYNNEI. This CDR3 has 15 residues. The CDR3 coding sequence is TGTGCCAGCAGTGTGTTATCGACAGGAAACTATGGCTACACCTTC. Translating it yields CASSVLSTGNYGYTF.

In nucleotides, the CDR3 is TGTGCCAGCAGCACCCGGGACAGGGATCACAATGAGCAGTTCTTC. Protein: CASSTRDRDHNEQFF. V usage is TRBV5-4 and J usage is TRBJ2-1, with 9 bases aligning to TRBD1. J lost 5 bases, V lost 4 bases, and 7 bases had no gene match. CDR1 is SGHNT, CDR2 YYREEE, per germline (reference sequence). The CDR3 length is 15 residues.

The chain has TRBV6-5 and TRBJ1-2; D perhaps matches TRBD1 (6 bases). The V gene lost 7 bases and the J gene lost 5 bases, with 8 bases spanning the gap. This CDR3 comprises 11 residues. Germline V gene lookup returns CDR1 MNHEY and CDR2 SVGAGI. The CDR3 reads CASKQGYGYTF. The CDR3 DNA reads TGTGCCAGCAAACAGGGATATGGCTACACCTTC.

The chain joins TRBV19 to TRBJ2-1; TRBD1 matches 8 bases. CDR3 size: 12 residues. Germline values: CDR1 LNHDA, CDR2 SQIVND (reference sequence). V dropped 5 bases and J dropped 6; count of bases not matched to a gene: 0. The CDR3: CASSGQGNEQFF. DNA of the CDR3: TGTGCCAGTAGTGGACAGGGCAATGAGCAGTTCTTC.

V usage is TRBV6-2 or TRBV6-3 and J usage is TRBJ2-4; the D gene is possibly TRBD1 (6 bases). The CDR3 is 14 amino acids. The germline V gene encodes CDR1 MNHEY and CDR2 SVGEGT. Trimming cost V 5 bases and J 4 bases, with 12 bases left between them. CDR3 protein: CASSMDSLKNIQYF. The CDR3 bases are TGTGCCAGCAGTATGGACAGCTTAAAAAACATTCAGTACTTC.

This clone was seen only a few times. CDR3: CASSSTGGDSPLHF. The CDR3 DNA follows: TGTGCCAGTAGTTCCACAGGGGGGGATTCACCCCTCCACTTT. The chain is built from TRBV19 and TRBJ1-6; TRBD1 matches at 8 bases. This CDR3 spans 14 amino acids. The germline gives CDR1 LNHDA, CDR2 SQIVND (reference sequence). Germline trimming cut 5 bases from V and 8 bases from J; bases unmatched to any gene: 5.

The chain links TRBV5-1 to TRBJ1-1, with D unresolved. The germline CDR1 and CDR2 sequences are SGHRS and YFSETQ. This CDR3 is 15 amino acids long. Trimming cost V 1 base and J 1 base, with 11 bases left between them. Written as DNA, the CDR3 is TGCGCCAGCAGCTTGAAAGTCGCAGGGAACACTGAAGCTTTCTTT. Protein: CASSLKVAGNTEAFF.

V and J are TRBV5-6 and TRBJ2-1, with D possibly being TRBD2 (6 bases). Germline assignment: CDR1 SGHDT and CDR2 YYEEEE. The CDR3 has 17 residues. Trimming left V 6 bases short and J 1 base short, with 20 bases between. The CDR3: CASNALVGTGSYNEQFF. CDR3 in DNA: TGTGCCAGCAACGCTTTGGTTGGGACTGGATCCTACAATGAGCAGTTCTTC.

The V call is TRBV2, the J call TRBJ2-3, with D maybe TRBD2 (6 bases). CDR1 and CDR2 (germline): SNHLY, FYNNEI. CDR3 length equals 16 residues. V lost 6 bases and J 6 bases, leaving 22 bases between the germline ends. This CDR3 is CASRDYGTALRDTQYF. The DNA of the CDR3 is TGTGCCAGCAGGGACTACGGGACTGCGTTACGGGATACGCAGTATTTT. Based on the CDR3 plus reference TRBV2 and TRBJ2-3, the full variable domain is EPEVTQTPSHQVTQMGQEVILRCVPISNHLYFYWYRQILGQKVEFLVSFYNNEISEKSEIFDDQFSVERPDGSNFTLKIRSTKLEDSAMYFCASRDYGTALRDTQYFGPGTRLTVL.

The V gene is TRBV28, the J gene TRBJ2-2; 10 bases line up with TRBD2. The germline V gene encodes CDR1 MDHEN and CDR2 SYDVKM. The J segment lost 1 base and the V segment lost 10 bases, leaving 15 bases of the junction unmatched. The CDR3 is made up of 18 amino acids. The CDR3, as DNA: TGTGCCACCCCAAATCCGAACACTAGCGGGAAGAACACCGGGGAGCTGTTTTTT. It is translated as CATPNPNTSGKNTGELFF.

The chain has TRBV4-2 and TRBJ2-6, with TRBD1 as a possible D gene (5 bases). The CDR3 sequence is 16 residues long. Trimming took off 8 bases at V and 0 bases at J, with 14 bases between the two ends. CDR1 LGHNA and CDR2 YNFKEQ come from the germline V gene. CDR3: CASGRQILSGANVLTF. The CDR3 nucleotides are TGTGCCAGCGGTAGACAGATCCTCTCTGGGGCCAACGTCCTGACTTTC.

The chain combines TRBV7-9 with TRBJ2-4, with 11 positions matching TRBD2. V lost 0 bases, J lost 3 bases, and 10 bases stayed unmatched. Per the germline V gene, CDR1 is SEHNR and CDR2 is FQNEAQ (reference sequence). The CDR3 is made up of 19 amino acids. The CDR3, as DNA: TGTGCCAGCAGCTTAGCAACTAGCGGGGGCCCCAGGGGCAAAAACATTCAGTACTTC. This sequence encodes CASSLATSGGPRGKNIQYF.

This chain uses TRBV3-1 (or the pseudogene TRBV3-2) with TRBJ1-2; 9 nucleotides line up with TRBD1. V dropped 0 bases and J dropped 5; count of bases not matched to a gene: 7. The CDR3 spans 16 residues. Germline CDR1 LGHDT, CDR2 YNNKEL (reference sequence). CDR3 residues: CASSQDLGQGNYGYTF. CDR3 sequence (DNA): TGTGCCAGCAGCCAAGATTTGGGACAGGGTAATTATGGCTACACCTTC.

V gene TRBV7-9 combines with J gene TRBJ1-1; D unresolved. Deletions cut 7 bases from V and 4 bases from J, with 16 bases between. Per the germline V gene, CDR1 is SEHNR and CDR2 is FQNEAQ (reference sequence). There are 14 residues in the CDR3. As DNA, the CDR3 is TGTGCCAGCATGAACAGAAGCTTTAGCACTGAAGCTTTCTTT. This codes for CASMNRSFSTEAFF.